This is a list of T cell receptor beta chains from one sample in a study of cytomegalovirus exposure and HLA in healthy donors. TCRdb's copy holds only in-frame clones and misses some; the assay was immunoSEQ multiplex PCR. The table records roughly 97,000 clones, around three quarters of them present only once. The sequencing input was PBMCs. All receptors derive from a woman aged 18 to 35 in good health and CMV-seropositive. CDR3s include the opening cysteine and the closing phenylalanine or tryptophan. Fields, in order: clone size, J gene, D gene, V gene, CDR3 protein, CDR3 DNA. D genes are given only for firm matches. Size is omitted from some rows. Given values are once, few, many or a class for expanded clones.

>few|TRBJ2-5|TRBD2|TRBV5-6
CASSLVWAGGSETQYF
TGTGCCAGCAGCTTGGTCTGGGCGGGAGGGTCGGAGACCCAGTACTTC
>-|TRBJ1-6|-|TRBV7-8
CASSPGWTDNSPLHF
TGTGCCAGCAGCCCAGGGTGGACAGATAATTCACCCCTCCACTTT
>-|TRBJ2-3|-|TRBV4-1
CASSQVWLAPTDTQYF
TGCGCCAGCAGCCAAGTTTGGCTAGCGCCCACAGATACGCAGTATTTT
>-|TRBJ2-3|TRBD2|TRBV4-1
CASSQGLAGADTQYF
TGCGCCAGCAGCCAAGGACTAGCGGGAGCAGATACGCAGTATTTT
>-|TRBJ1-5|TRBD1|TRBV30
CAWRGQSNQPQHF
TGTGCCTGGAGGGGACAGAGCAATCAGCCCCAGCATTTT
>-|TRBJ1-2|-|TRBV18
CASSPRGIGPDGYTF
TGTGCCAGCTCACCAAGGGGGATAGGGCCAGATGGCTACACCTTC
>-|TRBJ2-7|TRBD2|TRBV15
CATSRDRLAIYEQYF
TGTGCCACCAGCAGAGATCGACTAGCGATCTACGAGCAGTACTTC
>-|TRBJ2-1|-|TRBV19
CATKDGGRLGQFF
TGTGCCACTAAAGACGGGGGGCGGTTAGGGCAGTTCTTC
>-|TRBJ2-6|-|TRBV25-1
CASRDSLVDGSGANVLTF
TGTGCCAGCAGGGACAGTCTAGTTGATGGTTCTGGGGCCAACGTCCTGACTTTC
>few|TRBJ2-1|-|TRBV4-2
CASSHWRDGINEQFF
TGTGCCAGCAGCCATTGGAGGGATGGGATCAATGAGCAGTTCTTC
>-|TRBJ2-1|TRBD2|TRBV29-1
CSVEDRGLAGDWWEKGGEQFF
TGCAGCGTTGAAGATCGGGGACTAGCGGGAGATTGGTGGGAGAAGGGGGGTGAGCAGTTCTTC
>-|TRBJ2-1|TRBD1|TRBV19
CASSTGTAYNEQFF
TGTGCCAGTAGTACCGGGACAGCCTACAATGAGCAGTTCTTC
>-|TRBJ2-7|-|TRBV2
CASSEQGSSYEQYF
TGTGCCAGCTCCGAGCAGGGGAGCTCCTACGAGCAGTACTTC
>-|TRBJ1-1|-|TRBV27
CASSSPFRNTEAFF
TGTGCCAGCAGTTCCCCCTTTAGAAACACTGAAGCTTTCTTT
>-|TRBJ2-1|TRBD2|TRBV28
CASSLSGLAGGTNRFNEQFF
TGTGCCAGCAGTTTATCCGGACTAGCGGGAGGCACAAACAGGTTCAATGAGCAGTTCTTC
>-|TRBJ1-6|TRBD1|TRBV27
CASRPYARTGDSLLGYSPLHF
TGTGCCAGCAGGCCCTACGCCCGAACAGGGGATTCACTCCTTGGTTATTCACCCCTCCACTTT
>-|TRBJ2-7|-|TRBV5-4
CASSDLGGGSYEQYF
TGTGCCAGCAGCGACCTAGGAGGCGGCTCCTACGAGCAGTACTTC
>-|TRBJ2-3|TRBD2|TRBV2
CASSASGSSDTQYF
TGTGCCAGCAGTGCTAGCGGGAGTTCAGATACGCAGTATTTT
>-|TRBJ2-2|-|TRBV30
CAWSSSTGTFNTGELFF
TGTGCCTGGAGTTCATCGACGGGTACCTTTAACACCGGGGAGCTGTTTTTT
>-|TRBJ1-2|-|TRBV5-6
CASSLDRDNGYTF
TGTGCCAGCAGCTTGGACAGGGACAATGGCTACACCTTC
>few|TRBJ1-2|-|TRBV4-1
CASSNQALLGYGYTF
TGCGCCAGCAGCAACCAAGCCCTTCTCGGCTATGGCTACACCTTC
>few|TRBJ2-1|-|TRBV27
CASSPAQTSFEQFF
TGTGCCAGCAGTCCCGCCCAGACTAGTTTCGAGCAGTTCTTC
>-|TRBJ2-3|TRBD2|TRBV30
CAWSDGTSGRIDTQYF
TGTGCCTGGAGTGACGGGACTAGCGGGAGAATCGATACGCAGTATTTT
>-|TRBJ1-2|-|TRBV6-5
CASSSTGGYTF
TGTGCCAGCAGTTCCACGGGTGGCTACACCTTC
>few|TRBJ2-7|-|TRBV6-1
CATNQAAYEQYF
TGTGCCACGAACCAGGCCGCCTACGAGCAGTACTTC